These 4 T cell receptor beta chains share one sample of origin, sequenced in a study of T-cell memory formation after mild COVID-19. TCRdb redid the calling of the 5' RACE reads with MiXCR, one entry per CDR3 protein. There are about 320,000 distinct CDR3 sequences in the sample; more than 13% occur only once, and roughly 21% lies in the top ten. The specimen sequenced was PBMCs or a T cell subset sorted from them (not recorded which). The receptor set was obtained from a man aged 18 to 30 who had mild COVID-19 (a few samples of this study predate the infection). Cell type and time point are not known.

The chain combines TRBV7-8 with TRBJ1-5; the D gene is possibly TRBD1 (5 bases). The germline V gene encodes CDR1 SGHVS and CDR2 FQNEAQ. There are 16 residues in the CDR3. V shed 1 base and J shed 0 bases, with 10 bases lying between them. The CDR3 bases are TGTGCCAGCAGCTTAGGGGGGGTCCATAGCAATCAGCCCCAGCATTTT. Translating gives CASSLGGVHSNQPQHF.

V usage is TRBV19 and J usage is TRBJ2-3; D is uncertain. CDR1 and CDR2 (germline): LNHDA, SQIVND (reference sequence). The germline V and J ends were trimmed by 9 bases and 8 bases, with 18 bases remaining between them. The CDR3 is 13 residues long. CDR3 bases: TGTGCCAGCACCACCCCGGGCATCGCTACGCAGTATTTT. Amino acids: CASTTPGIATQYF.

This clonotype has only a few counts. The rearrangement uses TRBV29-1 and TRBJ1-2, with TRBD1 as a possible D gene (6 bases). Germline CDR1 SQVTM, CDR2 ANQGSEA. Trimming left V 7 bases short and J 6 bases short, with 18 bases between. The CDR3 spans 13 residues. DNA of the CDR3: TGCAGCGCCCTTCAGGGGTTCAGCCATGGCTACACCTTC. Translated, it gives CSALQGFSHGYTF.

V and J are TRBV12-3 or TRBV12-4 and TRBJ1-1; the D gene is possibly TRBD1 (5 bases). The CDR3 is 13 amino acids. V lost 1 base and J lost 7, with 10 bases in between. CDR3 bases: TGTGCCAGCAGTTTAGGAGGGGCCAATGAAGCTTTCTTT. Amino acid sequence: CASSLGGANEAFF.